This T cell receptor beta chain is drawn from a study of T cell responses to AZD1222 COVID-19 vaccine. Method: immunoSEQ multiplex PCR; TCRdb's copy keeps in-frame clones and lacks some. Of over 150,000 clones listed, about nine tenths were seen once; the top ten hold about 1.6%. V dropped 0 bases and J dropped 8 bases, with 16 bases sitting between them. Germline V CDR1 and CDR2: MDHEN, SYDVKM. The CDR3 extends over 15 amino acids. The sample consisted of peripheral blood, taken on day 0 of AZD1222 vaccination. This chain uses TRBV28 with TRBJ1-1; D gene ambiguous. The TCR sequence derives from an adult in good health. CDR3 sequence reads: CASSLWSLARWEAFF. CDR3 bases: TGTGCCAGCAGTTTATGGTCACTGGCACGGTGGGAAGCTTTCTTT. The full variable domain, in which reference TRBV28 and TRBJ1-1 provide the parts outside the CDR3, is DVKVTQSSRYLVKRTGEKVFLECVQDMDHENMFWYRQDPGLGLRLIYFSYDVKMKEKGDIPEGYSVSREKKERFSLILESASTNQTSMYLCASSLWSLARWEAFFGQGTRLTVV.